The 2 T cell receptor beta chains given below trace back to one sample, sequenced in a study of CD8+ T cells in alopecia areata. This sample's treatment: oral pan-JAK inhibitor, 5-10 mg twice daily. Reverse transcription of extracted RNA yielded cDNA, which provided the sequencing template. The table came from immunoSEQ multiplex PCR; TCRdb's copy has only in-frame clones and leaves some out. There are more than 200,000 clones in the sample; over 60% occur only once, and around 4.3% lies in the top ten. The sequences come from CD4+ T cells sorted from blood, collected at week 4, from a patient treated with tofacitinib. Source of these receptors: a human donor with alopecia areata.

This clone was observed a few times. The chain uses TRBV7-6 and TRBJ1-6; TRBD1 matches 7 bases. Germline CDR1 is SGHVS and CDR2 is FNYEAQ. The trim removed 5 bases at V and 6 bases at J, leaving 7 bases unmatched. The CDR3 contains 15 residues. The chain's CDR3 is CASSPLGQTNSPLHF. For the CDR3, the DNA is TGTGCCAGCAGCCCGCTGGGACAGACTAATTCACCCCTCCACTTT.

The chain uses TRBV29-1 and TRBJ1-5; perhaps TRBD1 as D (6 bases). V was cut by 6 bases and J by 5 bases, with 14 bases left in between. CDR1 is SQVTM and CDR2 is ANQGSEA in the germline V gene. The CDR3 is 13 residues long. CDR3 in DNA: TGCAGCGTCAAGGAACAGGGAGATCAGCCCCAGCATTTT. Protein sequence: CSVKEQGDQPQHF.